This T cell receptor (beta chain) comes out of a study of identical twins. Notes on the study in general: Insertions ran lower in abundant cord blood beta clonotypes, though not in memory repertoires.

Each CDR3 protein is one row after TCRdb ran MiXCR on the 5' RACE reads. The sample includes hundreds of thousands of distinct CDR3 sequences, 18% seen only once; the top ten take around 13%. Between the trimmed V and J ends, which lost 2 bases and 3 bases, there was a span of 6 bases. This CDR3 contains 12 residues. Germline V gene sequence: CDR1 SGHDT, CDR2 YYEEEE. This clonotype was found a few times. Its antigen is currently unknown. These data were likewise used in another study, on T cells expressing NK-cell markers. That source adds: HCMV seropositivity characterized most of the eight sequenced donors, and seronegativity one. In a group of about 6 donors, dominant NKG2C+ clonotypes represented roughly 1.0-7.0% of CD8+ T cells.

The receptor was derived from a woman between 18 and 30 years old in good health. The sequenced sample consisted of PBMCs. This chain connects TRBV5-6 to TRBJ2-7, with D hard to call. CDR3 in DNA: TGTGCCAGCAGCTTCGGTATCTACGAGCAGTACTTC. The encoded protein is CASSFGIYEQYF.